These 23 T cell receptor beta chains were all obtained from the same sample, sequenced in a study of CD8 T cells in ankylosing spondylitis. Study-level findings and limits: Characteristic of ankylosing spondylitis blood, it appeared, was a TCR beta motif comprising eight highly homologous variants.

A single record per CDR3 protein comes from TCRdb applying MiXCR to the 5' RACE reads. The profile shows under 450,000 distinct CDR3 sequences, approximately 17% of them singletons. These receptors have no known antigen. What was sequenced was blood, either unsorted or a sorted T cell fraction (not recorded which). These receptors came from a male donor with ankylosing spondylitis.

In DNA, the CDR3 is TGTGCCAGCAGTTACGAGTCAGTCGACACAGATACGCAGTATTTT. It encodes CASSYESVDTDTQYF. This sequence joins TRBV6-2 or TRBV6-3 and TRBJ2-3; no definite D call. This CDR3 has 15 residues. The ends were cut back, 2 bases at V and 2 bases at J, with 11 bases in the middle. Looked up from germline, CDR1 is MNHEY and CDR2 is SVGEGT.

This clonotype was recorded many times. DNA of the CDR3: TGTGCCAGCAGTCTCCCTTGGGAGGGCTACACCTTC. Translation gives CASSLPWEGYTF. V and J are TRBV12-3 or TRBV12-4 and TRBJ1-2; no definite D call. Trimming stripped 5 bases from V and 8 bases from J, with 12 bases between. This CDR3 comprises 12 residues.

The chain employs TRBV12-3 or TRBV12-4 and TRBJ1-2; D remains ambiguous. The CDR3 loop spans 14 amino acids. V lost 5 bases and J 8 bases, leaving 18 bases between the germline ends. The CDR3 coding sequence is TGTGCCAGCAGTCCCCAAACGGTCCAAGGAGGCTACACCTTC. Amino acids: CASSPQTVQGGYTF.

A few counts support this clonotype. The chain recombines TRBV20-1 with TRBJ1-6; D is possibly TRBD1 (5 bases). V was trimmed by 3 bases and J by 4 bases, leaving 13 bases between them. The CDR3 extends over 15 amino acids. CDR1 and CDR2 (germline): DFQATT, SNEGSKA (reference sequence). CDR3 amino acids: CSARAGGKYNSPLHF. The DNA for the CDR3 is TGCAGTGCTAGGGCCGGGGGGAAATATAATTCACCCCTCCACTTT.

This clonotype was seen a handful of times. The V and J genes are TRBV6-2 or TRBV6-3 and TRBJ2-2, with TRBD2 matching over 9 bases. The V gene end was trimmed by 5 bases and the J gene end by 7 bases; junction bases not matched to a gene: 8. This CDR3 has 15 amino acids. CDR1 and CDR2 from the germline V gene are MNHEY and SVGEGT. In DNA, the CDR3 is TGTGCCAGCAGTAGGTCTAGCGGGGCATACGGGGAGCTGTTTTTT. It is translated as CASSRSSGAYGELFF.

This clonotype was seen ten or more times. The rearrangement links TRBV5-6 to TRBJ1-4; D possibly corresponds to TRBD1 (5 bases). CDR1 SGHDT and CDR2 YYEEEE come from the germline V gene. V was clipped by 4 bases and J by 15 bases, with 22 bases between them. The CDR3 is 14 amino acids. In DNA form, the CDR3 reads TGTGCCAGCAGCGAGGGGACGGAACTGAAATTGGTGTTTTTT. Residues: CASSEGTELKLVFF.

Only a few counts were recorded for this clonotype. The chain joins TRBV27 to TRBJ2-1; 10 bases map to TRBD2. V shed 4 bases, J shed 4 bases, and the junction held 7 bases outside the gene matches. The V gene's germline CDR1 is MNHEY and CDR2 SMNVEV (reference sequence). The CDR3 has 16 amino acids. CDR3 in amino acids: CASSSRGTSEYNEQFF. The CDR3 DNA follows: TGTGCCAGCAGTTCAAGGGGGACTAGCGAGTACAATGAGCAGTTCTTC.

This clonotype came up a few times. The V gene is TRBV18, the J gene TRBJ2-1; D gene ambiguous. In germline, CDR1 is KGHSH, CDR2 LQKENI. This CDR3 is built from 13 residues. V dropped 2 bases and J dropped 4 bases, with 6 bases sitting between them. The CDR3 nucleotides are TGTGCCAGCTCACCAAGTGCTTACAATGAGCAGTTCTTC. Amino acids: CASSPSAYNEQFF.

The CDR3 sequence: CASSQRTSQPQHF. CDR3 coding DNA: TGTGCCAGCAGCCAAAGGACTTCTCAGCCCCAGCATTTT. The chain couples TRBV3-1 to TRBJ1-5; D is undetermined. The CDR3 loop spans 13 amino acids. Germline-derived CDR1 and CDR2 are LGHDT and YNNKEL (reference sequence). V was trimmed by 2 bases and J by 6 bases, leaving 8 bases between them.

The genes are TRBV28 and TRBJ1-2; D is uncertain. The V end lost 10 bases, the J end lost 7 bases, and 7 bases lay between the germline ends. Germline CDR1 and CDR2: MDHEN and SYDVKM. The CDR3 has 9 residues. As DNA, the CDR3 is TGTGCCACCGTGGGTGGCTACACCTTC. Translation: CATVGGYTF.

This clonotype was detected a few times. The gene calls are TRBV9 and TRBJ2-7; the D call may be TRBD1 or TRBD2 (5 bases each). CDR3 length: 14 amino acids. From germline, CDR1 is SGDLS and CDR2 YYNGEE. V lost 0 bases and J 5 bases, leaving 12 bases between the germline ends. The CDR3 spells CASSVDGGINEQYF. The CDR3 nucleotides read TGTGCCAGCAGCGTAGATGGGGGTATCAACGAGCAGTACTTC.

The chain couples TRBV12-3 or TRBV12-4 to TRBJ1-3; D uncertain. The CDR3 has 15 residues. Trimming removed 3 bases from V and 2 bases from J, with 11 bases in between. CDR3 residues: CASSFQSIPGNTIYF. The CDR3 DNA reads TGTGCCAGCAGTTTCCAGAGTATTCCTGGAAACACCATATATTTT.

V usage is TRBV6-2 or TRBV6-3 and J usage is TRBJ2-5, with 14 bases matching TRBD2. Germline CDR1 reads MNHEY; CDR2 reads SVGEGT. The CDR3 contains 16 residues. Unmatched junction bases numbered 7, after V lost 6 bases and J lost 4 bases. In DNA form, the CDR3 reads TGTGCCAGCAGATCGCTCGGGACTAGCGGGAGAGAGACCCAGTACTTC. This encodes CASRSLGTSGRETQYF.

V is TRBV9 and J is TRBJ1-2; no firm D call. This CDR3 spans 14 amino acids. Trimming took 0 bases from V and 0 from J, leaving 6 bases between them. Per the germline V gene, CDR1 is SGDLS and CDR2 is YYNGEE. The CDR3 region is CASSVGATNYGYTF. The CDR3 DNA reads as TGTGCCAGCAGCGTAGGGGCAACTAACTATGGCTACACCTTC.

The chain joins TRBV6-2 or TRBV6-3 to TRBJ1-1; D is ambiguous. Between the trimmed V and J ends, which lost 2 bases and 4 bases, there was a span of 8 bases. The CDR3 covers 13 residues. Germline CDR1 reads MNHEY; CDR2 reads SVGEGT. CDR3 region: CASSYLGLTEAFF. CDR3 bases: TGTGCCAGCAGTTACCTGGGCCTCACTGAAGCTTTCTTT.

The sample holds many counts of this clonotype. V and J are TRBV5-1 and TRBJ1-2; D gene unclear. The germline gives CDR1 SGHRS, CDR2 YFSETQ. The V end lost 5 bases, the J end lost 5 bases, and 19 bases lay between the germline ends. The CDR3 consists of 15 residues. The DNA for the CDR3 is TGCGCCAGCAGAGCTCTACCGGGCCCTGAATATGGCTACACCTTC. Its translation is CASRALPGPEYGYTF. The entire variable domain, with the rest obtained from reference TRBV5-1 and TRBJ1-2, is as follows: KAGVTQTPRYLIKTRGQQVTLSCSPISGHRSVSWYQQTPGQGLQFLFEYFSETQRNKGNFPGRFSGRQFSNSRSEMNVSTLELGDSALYLCASRALPGPEYGYTFGSGTRLTVV.

V and J are TRBV5-4 and TRBJ1-1; D remains unclear. Trimming pared 0 bases from V and 4 bases from J, leaving 13 bases between. Per the germline V gene, CDR1 is SGHNT and CDR2 is YYREEE (reference sequence). This CDR3 comprises 15 residues. CDR3 bases: TGTGCCAGCAGCTTGGCCGGGCAGGTGAGCACTGAAGCTTTCTTT. Translated, it gives CASSLAGQVSTEAFF.

This clonotype was detected ten times or more. The genes are TRBV11-1 and TRBJ2-1, with 8 bases matching TRBD2. Germline CDR1 reads SGHAT; CDR2 reads FQDESV (reference sequence). J was trimmed by 4 bases and V by 8 bases; bases with no gene match: 7. This CDR3 has 14 residues. The DNA for the CDR3 is TGTGCCAGCGTGGAGCGGGAGAATTACAATGAGCAGTTCTTC. Its translation is CASVERENYNEQFF.

This clonotype has just a few counts. V usage is TRBV5-5 and J usage is TRBJ2-1; no firm D call. Germline CDR1 and CDR2: SGHKS and YYEKEE (reference sequence). V was trimmed by 0 bases and J by 10 bases, leaving 5 bases between them. The CDR3 covers 11 residues. The CDR3 loop reads CASSLVEEQFF. The CDR3 coding sequence is TGTGCCAGCAGCTTGGTGGAAGAGCAGTTCTTC. Combining the CDR3 with reference TRBV5-5 and TRBJ2-1 gives the whole variable domain DAGVTQSPTHLIKTRGQQVTLRCSPISGHKSVSWYQQVLGQGPQFIFQYYEKEERGRGNFPDRFSARQFPNYSSELNVNALLLGDSALYLCASSLVEEQFFGPGTRLTVL.

The sample holds many counts of this clonotype. The V gene is TRBV11-2, the J gene TRBJ2-1; D ambiguous. Germline lookup yields CDR1 SGHAT and CDR2 FQNNGV. The CDR3 runs to 16 residues. V lost 4 bases, J lost 2 bases, and 15 bases lay in between. Written as DNA, the CDR3 is TGTGCCAGCAGCTACAGACCGACCAACACCTACAATGAGCAGTTCTTC. Encoded protein: CASSYRPTNTYNEQFF.

This clonotype was detected many times. This sequence joins TRBV7-2 and TRBJ2-3; D is undetermined. Deletions cut 3 bases from V and 4 bases from J, with 8 bases between. The CDR3 consists of 13 residues. Germline V gives CDR1 SGHTA, CDR2 FQGNSA. CDR3 bases: TGTGCCAGCAGCTTGCTTTTCGCAGATACGCAGTATTTT. This codes for CASSLLFADTQYF. The complete variable domain, with remaining parts taken from reference TRBV7-2 and TRBJ2-3, reads GAGVSQSPSNKVTEKGKDVELRCDPISGHTALYWYRQSLGQGLEFLIYFQGNSAPDKSGLPSDRFSAERTGGSVSTLTIQRTQQEDSAVYLCASSLLFADTQYFGPGTRLTVL.

There are a few counts of this clonotype. This sequence joins TRBV28 and TRBJ2-1, with TRBD2 matching 11 bases. Germline V lookup: CDR1 MDHEN, CDR2 SYDVKM. The CDR3 is 15 residues long. The ends lost 5 bases at V and 7 bases at J; junction bases unmatched: 7. CDR3 coding DNA: TGTGCCAGCAGTACTCTAGCGGGGGGTCGGAATGAGCAGTTCTTC. This codes for CASSTLAGGRNEQFF.

The chain has TRBV5-1 and TRBJ2-7; 10 positions match TRBD1. J lost 5 bases, V lost 1 base, and 15 bases had no gene match. From germline, CDR1 is SGHRS and CDR2 YFSETQ. The CDR3 runs to 18 residues. The CDR3 reads CASSLLRQGAGTLDEQYF. CDR3 in DNA: TGCGCCAGCAGCTTGCTCCGACAGGGGGCTGGTACTTTAGACGAGCAGTACTTC.